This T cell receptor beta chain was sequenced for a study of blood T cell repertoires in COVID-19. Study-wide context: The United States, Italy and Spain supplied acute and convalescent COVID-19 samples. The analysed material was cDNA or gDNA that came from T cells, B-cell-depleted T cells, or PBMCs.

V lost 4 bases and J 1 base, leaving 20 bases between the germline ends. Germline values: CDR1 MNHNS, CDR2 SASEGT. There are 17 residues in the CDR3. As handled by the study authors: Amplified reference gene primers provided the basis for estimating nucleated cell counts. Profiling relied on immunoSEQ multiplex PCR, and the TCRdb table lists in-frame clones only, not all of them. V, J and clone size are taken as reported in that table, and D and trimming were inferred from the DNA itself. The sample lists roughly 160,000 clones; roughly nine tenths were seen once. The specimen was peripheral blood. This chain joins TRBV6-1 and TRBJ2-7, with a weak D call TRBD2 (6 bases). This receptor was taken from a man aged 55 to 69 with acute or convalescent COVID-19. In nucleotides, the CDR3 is TGTGCCAGCAGTGGGGGGGTCGGAATGACCCATTCCTACGAGCAGTACGTC. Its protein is CASSGGVGMTHSYEQYV.